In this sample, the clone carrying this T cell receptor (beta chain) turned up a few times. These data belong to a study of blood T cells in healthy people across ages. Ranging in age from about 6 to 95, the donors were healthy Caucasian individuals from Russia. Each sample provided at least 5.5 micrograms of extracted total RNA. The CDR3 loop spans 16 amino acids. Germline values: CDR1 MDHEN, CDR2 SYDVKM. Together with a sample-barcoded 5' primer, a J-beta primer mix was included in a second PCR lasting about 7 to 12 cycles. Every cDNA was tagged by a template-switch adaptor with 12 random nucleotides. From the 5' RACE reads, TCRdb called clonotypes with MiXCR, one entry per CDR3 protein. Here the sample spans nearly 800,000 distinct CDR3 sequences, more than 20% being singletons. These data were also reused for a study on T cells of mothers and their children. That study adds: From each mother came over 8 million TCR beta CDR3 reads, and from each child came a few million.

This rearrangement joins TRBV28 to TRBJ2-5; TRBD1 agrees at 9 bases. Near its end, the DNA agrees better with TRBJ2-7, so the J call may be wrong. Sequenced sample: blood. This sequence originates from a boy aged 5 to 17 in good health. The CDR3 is CASSLSGTGRRGEQYF. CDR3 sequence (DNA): TGTGCCAGCAGTTTATCGGGGACAGGGCGTAGGGGCGAGCAGTACTTC.